This T cell receptor beta chain originates from a study of cytomegalovirus exposure and HLA in healthy donors. Trimming removed 0 bases at V and 1 base at J, with 10 bases between. The CDR3 contains 15 residues. Germline CDR1 and CDR2: MNHNS and SASEGT. Use of 60 Vbeta and 13 Jbeta primers characterized the PCR. Sequencing used immunoSEQ multiplex PCR; TCRdb keeps in-frame clones, though not all of them. In the table there are over 80,000 clones, about four fifths of which are singletons. This sequence originates from a man aged 50-60 years in good health and CMV-seronegative. Source material: PBMCs. The chain uses TRBV6-1 and TRBJ2-7; tentatively, D is TRBD2 (5 bases). This CDR3 is CASSEAKSGSYEQYF. CDR3 in DNA: TGTGCCAGCAGTGAAGCCAAGAGCGGTTCCTACGAGCAGTACTTC.